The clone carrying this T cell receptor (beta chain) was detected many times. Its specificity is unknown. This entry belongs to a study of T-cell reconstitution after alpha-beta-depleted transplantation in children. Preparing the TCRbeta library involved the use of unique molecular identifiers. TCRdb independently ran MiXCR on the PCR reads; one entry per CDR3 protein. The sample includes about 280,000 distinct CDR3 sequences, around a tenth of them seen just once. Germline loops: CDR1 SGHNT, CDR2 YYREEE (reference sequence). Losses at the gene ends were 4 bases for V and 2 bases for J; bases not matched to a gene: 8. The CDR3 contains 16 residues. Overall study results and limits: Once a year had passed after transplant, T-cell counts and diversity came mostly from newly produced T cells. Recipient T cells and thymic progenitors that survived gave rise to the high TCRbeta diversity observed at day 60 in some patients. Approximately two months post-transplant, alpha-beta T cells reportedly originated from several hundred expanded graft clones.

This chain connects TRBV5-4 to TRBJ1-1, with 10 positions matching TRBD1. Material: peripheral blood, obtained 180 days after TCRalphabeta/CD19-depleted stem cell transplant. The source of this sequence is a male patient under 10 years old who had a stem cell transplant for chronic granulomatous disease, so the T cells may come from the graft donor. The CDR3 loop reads CASSRFRTGGNTEAFF. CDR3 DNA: TGTGCCAGCAGCCGTTTTAGGACAGGGGGAAACACTGAAGCTTTCTTT.